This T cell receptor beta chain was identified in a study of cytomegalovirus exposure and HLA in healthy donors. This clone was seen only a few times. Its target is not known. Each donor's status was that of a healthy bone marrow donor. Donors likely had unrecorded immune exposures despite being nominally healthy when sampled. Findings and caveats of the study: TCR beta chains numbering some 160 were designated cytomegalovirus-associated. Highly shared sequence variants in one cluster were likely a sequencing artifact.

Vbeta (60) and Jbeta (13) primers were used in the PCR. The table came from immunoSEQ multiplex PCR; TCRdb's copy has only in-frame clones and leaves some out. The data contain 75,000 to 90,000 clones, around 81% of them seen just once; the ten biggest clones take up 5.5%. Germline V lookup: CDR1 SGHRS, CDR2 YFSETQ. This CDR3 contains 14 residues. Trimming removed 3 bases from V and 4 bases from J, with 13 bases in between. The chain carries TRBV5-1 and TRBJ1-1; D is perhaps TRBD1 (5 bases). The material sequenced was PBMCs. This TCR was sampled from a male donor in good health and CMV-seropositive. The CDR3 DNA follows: TGCGCCAGCAGCTGGGGGGTAGCGGGCACTGAAGCTTTCTTT. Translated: CASSWGVAGTEAFF.